This paragraph covers one T cell receptor beta chain sequence. The antigen is undetermined. V was trimmed by 0 bases and J by 5 bases, leaving 16 bases between them. The CDR3 spans 16 residues. Germline V lookup: CDR1 MGHRA, CDR2 YSYEKL. Regarding treatment: 19 received Ad26.COV2.S at low or high dose, single or two shots; several received placebo; per-sample allocation not given. Vaccine and placebo recipients were sampled on day 63 after the first injection. An adult aged 18-55 years in Boston served as the donor. Expressing Wuhan-strain SARS-CoV-2 spike, an Ad26 vector served as the vaccine. The protocol was immunoSEQ multiplex PCR, while the TCRdb copy is restricted to in-frame clones and leaves out a portion. The sample has some 340,000 clones; around four fifths are singletons. This entry belongs to a study of Ad26.COV2.S vaccination and SARS-CoV-2 variants. General observations from the study: While placebo recipients had lower spike-specific TCR breadth, vaccine recipients had more.

This sequence joins TRBV4-1 and TRBJ1-1, with D uncertain. Sequenced here: peripheral blood, sampled in a trial of Ad26.COV2.S vaccine versus placebo. The clonotype comes from a person aged 18-60 years who received the Ad26.COV2.S COVID-19 vaccine or a placebo. The CDR3 sequence is CASSQDTSYLRTEAFF. The CDR3 DNA is TGCGCCAGCAGCCAAGATACGTCATACCTTAGGACTGAAGCTTTCTTT.